This T cell receptor beta chain stems from a study of blood T cell repertoires in COVID-19. Study summary: Italy, Spain and the United States were the sources of the convalescent and acute COVID-19 samples. Sources were T cells, B-cell-depleted T cells, or PBMCs; the material itself was cDNA or gDNA.

V lost 4 bases and J lost 6; bases outside the gene matches: 9. CDR3 length equals 14 residues. Germline CDR1 reads SGHNT; CDR2 reads YYREEE (reference sequence). In the source study's methods: The assay estimated nucleated cells by amplifying reference gene primers. Method: immunoSEQ multiplex PCR; TCRdb's copy keeps in-frame clones and lacks some. V, J and clone size were drawn from that table, and D and trimming were deduced from the DNA. In the table there are some 150,000 clones, 82% of which are singletons. The chain is built from TRBV5-4 and TRBJ1-2, with 7 bases lining up with TRBD1. This TCR was recovered from a woman between 70 and 85 years old with acute or convalescent COVID-19. The specimen was peripheral blood. The CDR3 region is CASSIALTGDGYTF. The DNA for the CDR3 is TGTGCCAGCAGCATTGCCCTAACAGGGGATGGCTACACCTTC.